Each of the 6 T cell receptor beta chains below was sequenced from the same sample in a study of T-cell memory formation after mild COVID-19. TCRdb re-called the 5' RACE reads through MiXCR, storing one row per CDR3 protein. The sample carries some 310,000 distinct CDR3 sequences, 20% to 25% recorded once. The material sequenced was PBMCs or a T cell subset sorted from them (not recorded which). Receptors originate from a man aged 18 to 29 who had mild COVID-19 (a few samples of this study predate the infection). Cell type and time point are not known.

CDR3 loop: CASSSQSGRFGYTF. The CDR3 nucleotides read TGTGCCAGCAGTTCTCAGTCCGGAAGGTTTGGCTACACCTTC. The chain uses TRBV5-6 and TRBJ1-2; unclear D gene. From germline, CDR1 is SGHDT and CDR2 YYEEEE. V gave up 5 bases and J gave up 7 bases, with 18 bases separating them. This CDR3 has 14 amino acids.

This clonotype has only a few counts. J is TRBJ2-5 and V is TRBV29-1, with D perhaps TRBD1 or TRBD2 (5 bases each). The length of the CDR3 is 12 residues. The V gene's germline CDR1 is SQVTM and CDR2 ANQGSEA. Deletions cut 6 bases from V and 2 bases from J, with 10 bases between. CDR3 nucleotides: TGCAGCGTGGGGGAGAGACAAGAGACCCAGTACTTC. Translating it yields CSVGERQETQYF.

This clonotype was observed a handful of times. This rearrangement joins TRBV7-3 to TRBJ1-1, with 7 bases identical to TRBD1. The V gene's germline CDR1 is SGHTA and CDR2 FQGTGA. V lost 5 bases, J lost 1 base, and 4 bases stayed unmatched. The CDR3 extends over 14 amino acids. CDR3 bases: TGTGCCAGCAGCCAGGACAGGAAGAACACTGAAGCTTTCTTT. Its protein is CASSQDRKNTEAFF. Based on the CDR3 plus reference TRBV7-3 and TRBJ1-1, the full variable domain is GAGVSQTPSNKVTEKGKYVELRCDPISGHTALYWYRQSLGQGPEFLIYFQGTGAADDSGLPNDRFFAVRPEGSVSTLKIQRTERGDSAVYLCASSQDRKNTEAFFGQGTRLTVV.

The rearrangement links TRBV28 to TRBJ2-3; D gene unclear. V was pared by 9 bases and J by 7 bases, with 17 bases between. CDR3 length: 13 residues. Germline V gives CDR1 MDHEN, CDR2 SYDVKM. CDR3 nucleotide sequence: TGTGCCAGTCAAGTCCCTGATGGGAATACGCAGTATTTT. It specifies CASQVPDGNTQYF.

This chain joins TRBV7-8 and TRBJ2-7; D call uncertain. The germline V gene encodes CDR1 SGHVS and CDR2 FQNEAQ. The ends were cut back, 4 bases at V and 2 bases at J, with 12 bases in the middle. This CDR3 has 14 amino acids. The CDR3 DNA reads TGTGCCAGCAGCTCCCGACGGCGTCCCTACGAGCAGTACGTC. Residues: CASSSRRRPYEQYV.

The sample holds a few counts of this clonotype. The CDR3 loop reads CASRRLDSSDLAFF. The CDR3 nucleotides are TGTGCCAGCCGACGATTGGACAGTTCTGATCTGGCTTTCTTT. J is TRBJ1-1 and V is TRBV6-5; D might be TRBD1 (6 bases). V lost 8 bases to trimming and J lost 11 bases, with 24 bases between them. The CDR3 totals 14 residues. Germline CDR1 and CDR2: MNHEY and SVGAGI.